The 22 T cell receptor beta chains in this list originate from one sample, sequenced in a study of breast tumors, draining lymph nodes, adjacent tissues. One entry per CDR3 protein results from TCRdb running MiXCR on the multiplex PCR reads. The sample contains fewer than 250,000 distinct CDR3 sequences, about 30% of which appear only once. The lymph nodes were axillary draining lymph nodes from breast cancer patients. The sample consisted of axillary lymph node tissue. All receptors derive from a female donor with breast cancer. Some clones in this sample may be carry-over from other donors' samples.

The CDR3 coding sequence is TGTGCCATCAGTGAGTCGCAGGGGGTGGACACTGAAGCTTTCTTT. Encoded protein: CAISESQGVDTEAFF. The V gene is TRBV10-3, the J gene TRBJ1-1; 7 bases are shared with TRBD1. The V and J ends lost 0 bases and 3 bases, in that order; junction bases with no gene match: 4. CDR1 and CDR2 (germline): ENHRY, SYGVKD. This CDR3 contains 15 residues.

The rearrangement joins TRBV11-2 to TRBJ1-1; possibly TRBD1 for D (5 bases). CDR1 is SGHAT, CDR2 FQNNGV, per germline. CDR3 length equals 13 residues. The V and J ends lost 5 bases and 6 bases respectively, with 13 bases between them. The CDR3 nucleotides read TGTGCCAGCAGCCCAGCGATCAGGGCTGAAGCTTTCTTT. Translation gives CASSPAIRAEAFF.

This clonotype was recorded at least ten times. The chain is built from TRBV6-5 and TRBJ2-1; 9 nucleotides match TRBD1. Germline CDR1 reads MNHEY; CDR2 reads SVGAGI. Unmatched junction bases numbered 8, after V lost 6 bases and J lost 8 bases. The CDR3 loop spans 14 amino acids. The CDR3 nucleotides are TGTGCCAGCAGCCCGGGACAGGGTGTCTATGAGCAGTTCTTC. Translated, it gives CASSPGQGVYEQFF.

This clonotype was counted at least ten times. CDR3 sequence reads: CASSYPGQKNSPLHF. The CDR3 DNA follows: TGTGCCAGCAGTTACCCGGGACAGAAGAATTCACCCCTCCACTTT. This rearrangement joins TRBV6-6 to TRBJ1-6, with TRBD1 matching over 7 bases. The CDR3 is 15 residues long. V was pared by 2 bases and J by 7 bases, with 5 bases of the junction left unmatched. Per germline, CDR1 MNHNY and CDR2 SVGAGI (reference sequence).

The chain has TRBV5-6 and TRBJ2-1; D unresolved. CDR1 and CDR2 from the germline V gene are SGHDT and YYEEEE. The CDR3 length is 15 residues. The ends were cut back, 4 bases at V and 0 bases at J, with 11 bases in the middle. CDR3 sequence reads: CASSKRLSSYNEQFF. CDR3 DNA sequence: TGTGCCAGCAGCAAGAGACTTTCCTCCTACAATGAGCAGTTCTTC.

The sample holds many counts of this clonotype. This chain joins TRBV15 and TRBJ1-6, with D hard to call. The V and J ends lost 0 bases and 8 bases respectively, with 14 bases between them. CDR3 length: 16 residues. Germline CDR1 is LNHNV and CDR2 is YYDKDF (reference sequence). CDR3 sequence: CATSRDRGQIYSPLHF. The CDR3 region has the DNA TGTGCCACCAGCAGAGATCGCGGGCAGATTTATTCACCCCTCCACTTT.

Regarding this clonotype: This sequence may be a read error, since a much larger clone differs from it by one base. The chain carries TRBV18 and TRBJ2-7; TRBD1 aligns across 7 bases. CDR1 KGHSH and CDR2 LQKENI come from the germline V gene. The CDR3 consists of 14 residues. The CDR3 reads CANSPTRGPYEQYF. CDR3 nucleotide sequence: TGTGCCAACTCACCAACGAGGGGGCCCTACGAGCAGTACTTC.

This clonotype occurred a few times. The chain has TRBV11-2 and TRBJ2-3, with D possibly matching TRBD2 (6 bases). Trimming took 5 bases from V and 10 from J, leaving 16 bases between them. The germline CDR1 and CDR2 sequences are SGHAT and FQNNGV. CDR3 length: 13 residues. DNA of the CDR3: TGTGCCAGCAGCATGGCAGTTGGGGGGTCGCAGTATTTT. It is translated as CASSMAVGGSQYF.

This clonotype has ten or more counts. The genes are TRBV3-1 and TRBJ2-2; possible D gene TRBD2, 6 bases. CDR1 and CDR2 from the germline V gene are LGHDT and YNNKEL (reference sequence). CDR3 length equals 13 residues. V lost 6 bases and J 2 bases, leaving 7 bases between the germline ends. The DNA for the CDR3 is TGTGCCAGCAGACTAGCCAACACCGGGGAGCTGTTTTTT. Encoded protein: CASRLANTGELFF.

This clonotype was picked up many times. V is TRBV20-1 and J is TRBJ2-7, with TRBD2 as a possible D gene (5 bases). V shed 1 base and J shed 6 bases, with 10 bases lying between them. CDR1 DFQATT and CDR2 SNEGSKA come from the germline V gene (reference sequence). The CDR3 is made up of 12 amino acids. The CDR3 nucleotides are TGCAGTGCTAGAGGATTTGGACTCGAGCAGTACTTC. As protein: CSARGFGLEQYF.

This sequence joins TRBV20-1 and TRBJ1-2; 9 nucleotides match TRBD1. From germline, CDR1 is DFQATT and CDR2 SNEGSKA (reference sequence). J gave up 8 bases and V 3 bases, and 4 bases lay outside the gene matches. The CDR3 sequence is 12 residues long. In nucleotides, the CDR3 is TGCAGTGCTAGCACAGGGGGCGAGGGCTACACCTTC. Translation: CSASTGGEGYTF.

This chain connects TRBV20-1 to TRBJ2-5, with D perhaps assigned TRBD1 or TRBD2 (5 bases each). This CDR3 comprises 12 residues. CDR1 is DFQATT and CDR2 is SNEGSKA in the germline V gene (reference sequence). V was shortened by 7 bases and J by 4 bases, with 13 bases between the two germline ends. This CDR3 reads CSVRGFPETQYF. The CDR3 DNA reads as TGCAGTGTGAGGGGTTTCCCAGAGACCCAGTACTTC.

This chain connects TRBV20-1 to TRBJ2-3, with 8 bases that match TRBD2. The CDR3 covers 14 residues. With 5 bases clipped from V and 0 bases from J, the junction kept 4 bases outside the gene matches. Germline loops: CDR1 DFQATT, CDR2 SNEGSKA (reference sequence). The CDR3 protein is CSAGSGISTDTQYF. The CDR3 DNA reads TGCAGTGCTGGTAGCGGGATTAGCACAGATACGCAGTATTTT.

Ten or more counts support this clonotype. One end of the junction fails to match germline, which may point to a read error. The CDR3 region is CSSARGETQSF. DNA of the CDR3: TGCAGTTCGGCCCGCGGGGAGACCCAGTCCTTC. The chain uses TRBV20-1 and TRBJ2-5; perhaps TRBD2 as D (6 bases). Per the germline V gene, CDR1 is DFQATT and CDR2 is SNEGSKA (reference sequence). The CDR3 covers 11 residues.

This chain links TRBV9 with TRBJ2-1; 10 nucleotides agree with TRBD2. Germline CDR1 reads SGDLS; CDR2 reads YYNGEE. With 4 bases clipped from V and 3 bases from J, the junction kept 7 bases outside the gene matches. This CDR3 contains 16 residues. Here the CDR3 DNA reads TGTGCCAGCAGCCCATTCTCTAGCGGGAGCTACAATGAGCAGTTCTTC. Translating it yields CASSPFSSGSYNEQFF.

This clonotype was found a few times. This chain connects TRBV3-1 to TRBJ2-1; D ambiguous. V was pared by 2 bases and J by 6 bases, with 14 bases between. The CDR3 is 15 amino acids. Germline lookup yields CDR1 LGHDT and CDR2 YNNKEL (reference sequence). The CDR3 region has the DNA TGTGCCAGCAGCCAACTAGGTAGGGCCTTCAATGAGCAGTTCTTC. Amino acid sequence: CASSQLGRAFNEQFF.

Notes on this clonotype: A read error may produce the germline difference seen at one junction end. In DNA form, the CDR3 reads TGTGCCAGCAGCTCTTCCCCTAATCACCCCCAGCATTTT. Residues: CASSSSPNHPQHF. The chain has TRBV11-3 and TRBJ1-5; D uncertain. CDR1 SGHNT and CDR2 YENEEA come from the germline V gene. This CDR3 region has 13 residues.

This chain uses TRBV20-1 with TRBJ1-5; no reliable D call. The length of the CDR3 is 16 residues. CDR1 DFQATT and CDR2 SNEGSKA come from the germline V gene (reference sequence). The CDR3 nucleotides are TGCTCCCCCGACACTTGTCTCCCGTATACCAATCAGCCCCAGCATTTT. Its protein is CSPDTCLPYTNQPQHF.

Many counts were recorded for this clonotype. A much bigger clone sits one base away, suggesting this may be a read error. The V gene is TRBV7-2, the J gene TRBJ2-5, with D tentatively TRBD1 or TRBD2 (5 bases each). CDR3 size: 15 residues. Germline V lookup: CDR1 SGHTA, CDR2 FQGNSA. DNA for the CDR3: TGTGCCAGCAGCTTAACCCACAGTTCACAAGGGACCCAGCACTTC. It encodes CASSLTHSSQGTQHF.

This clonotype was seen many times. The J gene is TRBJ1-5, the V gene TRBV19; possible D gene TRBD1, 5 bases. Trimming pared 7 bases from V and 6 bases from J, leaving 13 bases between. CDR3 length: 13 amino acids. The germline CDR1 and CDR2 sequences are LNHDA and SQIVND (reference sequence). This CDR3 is CASNTGGGQPQHF. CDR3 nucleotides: TGTGCCAGTAATACAGGTGGAGGTCAGCCCCAGCATTTT.

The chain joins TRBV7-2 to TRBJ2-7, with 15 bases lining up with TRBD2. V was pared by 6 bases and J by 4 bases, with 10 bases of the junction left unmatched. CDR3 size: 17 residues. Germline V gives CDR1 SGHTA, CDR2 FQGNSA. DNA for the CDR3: TGTGCCAGCAGACAAACACCGGGACTAGCGGGAGGTTACGAGCAGTACTTC. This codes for CASRQTPGLAGGYEQYF. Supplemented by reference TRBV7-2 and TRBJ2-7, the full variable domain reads GAGVSQSPSNKVTEKGKDVELRCDPISGHTALYWYRQSLGQGLEFLIYFQGNSAPDKSGLPSDRFSAERTGGSVSTLTIQRTQQEDSAVYLCASRQTPGLAGGYEQYFGPGTRLTVT.

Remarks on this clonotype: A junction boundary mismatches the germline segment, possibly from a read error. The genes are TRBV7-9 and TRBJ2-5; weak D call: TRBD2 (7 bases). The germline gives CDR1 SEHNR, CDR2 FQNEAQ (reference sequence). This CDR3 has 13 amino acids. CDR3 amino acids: CASSEGGGGRQFF. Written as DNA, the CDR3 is TGTGCCAGCAGCGAGGGGGGGGGGGGAAGGCAGTTTTTC. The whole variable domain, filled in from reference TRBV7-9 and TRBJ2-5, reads DTGVSQNPRHKITKRGQNVTFRCDPISEHNRLYWYRQTLGQGPEFLTYFQNEAQLEKSRLLSDRFSAERPKGSFSTLEIQRTEQGDSAMYLCASSEGGGGRQFFGPGTRLLVL.